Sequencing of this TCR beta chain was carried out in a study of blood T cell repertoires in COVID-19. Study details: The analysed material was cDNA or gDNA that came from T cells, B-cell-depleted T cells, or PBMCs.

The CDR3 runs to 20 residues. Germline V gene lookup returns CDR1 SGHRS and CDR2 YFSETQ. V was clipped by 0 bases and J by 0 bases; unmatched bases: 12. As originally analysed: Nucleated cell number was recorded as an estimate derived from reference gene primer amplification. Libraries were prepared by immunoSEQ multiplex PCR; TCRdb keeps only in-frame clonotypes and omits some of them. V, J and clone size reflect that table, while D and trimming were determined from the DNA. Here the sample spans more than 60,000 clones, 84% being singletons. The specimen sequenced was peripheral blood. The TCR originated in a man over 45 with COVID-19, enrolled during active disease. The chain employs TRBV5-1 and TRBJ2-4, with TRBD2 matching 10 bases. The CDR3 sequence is CASSLVASGGVFLAKNIQYF. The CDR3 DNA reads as TGCGCCAGCAGCTTGGTAGCTAGCGGGGGAGTATTCCTAGCCAAAAACATTCAGTACTTC.